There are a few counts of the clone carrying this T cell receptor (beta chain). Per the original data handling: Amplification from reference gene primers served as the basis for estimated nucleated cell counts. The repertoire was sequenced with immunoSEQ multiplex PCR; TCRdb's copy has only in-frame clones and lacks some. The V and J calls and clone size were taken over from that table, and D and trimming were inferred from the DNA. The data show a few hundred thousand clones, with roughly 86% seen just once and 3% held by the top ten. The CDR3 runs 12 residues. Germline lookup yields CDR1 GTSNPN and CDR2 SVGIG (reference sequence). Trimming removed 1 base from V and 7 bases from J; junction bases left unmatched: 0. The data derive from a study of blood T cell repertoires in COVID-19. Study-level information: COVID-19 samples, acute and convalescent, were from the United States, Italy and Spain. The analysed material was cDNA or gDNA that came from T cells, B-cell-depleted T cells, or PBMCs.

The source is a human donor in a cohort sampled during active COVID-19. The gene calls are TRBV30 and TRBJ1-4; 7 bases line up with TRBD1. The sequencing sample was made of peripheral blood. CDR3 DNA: TGTGCCTGGAGTGGACAGGGTGAAAAACTGTTTTTT. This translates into CAWSGQGEKLFF.